These T cell receptor beta chains were read from a single sample in a study of shared clonotypes between healthy human individuals. The table came from immunoSEQ multiplex PCR; TCRdb's copy has only in-frame clones and leaves some out. The sample lists under 700,000 clones; approximately 95% were seen once. The sequenced sample consisted of naive CD8+ T cells sorted from blood. The source of these receptors is a woman aged 25 to 39 in good health. The CDR3 runs from the conserved cysteine through the conserved F or W. The order of the fields is clone size, J gene, CDR3 length, V gene, D gene, CDR3 DNA, CDR3 protein. D genes are given only for firm matches. Part of the rows lack a size; the others show once, few, many or a class for expanded clones.

abundance: -
j_gene: TRBJ2-5
len: 16
v_gene: TRBV28
d_gene: TRBD2
CDR3nt: TGTGCCAGCAGTGGCCCAGGACTAGCGGGAGGTGGGGAGCAGTACTTC
CDR3aa: CASSGPGLAGGGEQYF

abundance: -
j_gene: TRBJ1-3
len: 16
v_gene: TRBV28
d_gene: -
CDR3nt: TGTGCCAGCAGTTCTGCCGGGACAAGGCCTGGAAACACCATATATTTT
CDR3aa: CASSSAGTRPGNTIYF

abundance: once
j_gene: TRBJ2-3
len: 15
v_gene: TRBV19
d_gene: -
CDR3nt: TGTGCCAGTAGTCTTGGGACGTGGATAACAGATACGCAGTATTTT
CDR3aa: CASSLGTWITDTQYF

abundance: -
j_gene: TRBJ2-7
len: 20
v_gene: TRBV4-1
d_gene: TRBD2
CDR3nt: TGCGCCAGCAGCCAAGATCCGGAGGAGCGGGAGGGCCGGAAAGCGGACGAGCAGTACTTC
CDR3aa: CASSQDPEEREGRKADEQYF

abundance: -
j_gene: TRBJ1-5
len: 13
v_gene: TRBV19
d_gene: TRBD1
CDR3nt: TGTGCCAGTACCGGGACAGGCAATCAGCCCCAGCATTTT
CDR3aa: CASTGTGNQPQHF

abundance: -
j_gene: TRBJ2-7
len: 15
v_gene: TRBV7-9
d_gene: TRBD1
CDR3nt: TGTGCCAGCAGCCGAGGGGGCATAGGCTATGACGAGCAGTACTTC
CDR3aa: CASSRGGIGYDEQYF

abundance: -
j_gene: TRBJ2-3
len: 15
v_gene: TRBV28
d_gene: TRBD2
CDR3nt: TGTGCCAGCAGTTTTAATAGTGCGGGAGGAGATACGCAGTATTTT
CDR3aa: CASSFNSAGGDTQYF

abundance: -
j_gene: TRBJ2-1
len: 12
v_gene: TRBV19
d_gene: -
CDR3nt: TGTGCCAGTAGTACCGACTACAATGAGCAGTTCTTC
CDR3aa: CASSTDYNEQFF

abundance: -
j_gene: TRBJ2-3
len: 14
v_gene: TRBV29-1
d_gene: TRBD2
CDR3nt: TGCAGCGTTGAAGTAGCGGGGGACACAGATACGCAGTATTTT
CDR3aa: CSVEVAGDTDTQYF

abundance: -
j_gene: TRBJ2-1
len: 13
v_gene: TRBV9
d_gene: TRBD2
CDR3nt: TGTGCCAGCAGCATCGGGACTAACAATGAGCAGTTCTTC
CDR3aa: CASSIGTNNEQFF

abundance: -
j_gene: TRBJ2-2
len: 19
v_gene: TRBV28
d_gene: TRBD2
CDR3nt: TGTGCCAGCAAAAAGGGGGCGATAGCGGGAGGGCCGGTAGCCGGGGAGCTGTTTTTT
CDR3aa: CASKKGAIAGGPVAGELFF

abundance: -
j_gene: TRBJ2-7
len: 14
v_gene: TRBV7-2
d_gene: -
CDR3nt: TGTGCCAGCAGCTCCGGAGGTGAGGGATACGAGCAGTACTTC
CDR3aa: CASSSGGEGYEQYF

abundance: -
j_gene: TRBJ2-7
len: 15
v_gene: TRBV19
d_gene: -
CDR3nt: TGTGCCAGTAGTATAGGTCCTGGGCCCGTCTACGAGCAGTACTTC
CDR3aa: CASSIGPGPVYEQYF

abundance: -
j_gene: TRBJ1-3
len: 16
v_gene: TRBV6-5
d_gene: -
CDR3nt: TGTGCCAGCAGTTGGTTGGCCGAGGGTGGAGGAAACACCATATATTTT
CDR3aa: CASSWLAEGGGNTIYF

abundance: -
j_gene: TRBJ1-1
len: 16
v_gene: TRBV5-1
d_gene: -
CDR3nt: TGCGCCAGCAGCTTAGACAAGTTCCTAGGGCACACTGAAGCTTTCTTT
CDR3aa: CASSLDKFLGHTEAFF

abundance: -
j_gene: TRBJ1-1
len: 14
v_gene: TRBV5-6
d_gene: -
CDR3nt: TGTGCCAGCAGCCTCGGTTATGTGCGCACTGAAGCTTTCTTT
CDR3aa: CASSLGYVRTEAFF